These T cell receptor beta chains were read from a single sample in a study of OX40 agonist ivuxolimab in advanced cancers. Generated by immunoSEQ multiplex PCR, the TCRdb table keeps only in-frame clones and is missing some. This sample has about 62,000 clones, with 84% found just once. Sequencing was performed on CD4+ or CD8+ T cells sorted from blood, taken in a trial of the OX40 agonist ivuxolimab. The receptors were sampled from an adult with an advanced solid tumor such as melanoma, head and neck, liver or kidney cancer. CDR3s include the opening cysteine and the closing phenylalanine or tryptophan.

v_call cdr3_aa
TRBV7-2 CASSPRDRNSGNTIYF
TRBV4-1 CASSQIYRVGTGELFF
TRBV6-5 CASSWGTGTTEAFF
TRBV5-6 CASSLGGAGRSGNEQFF
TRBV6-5 CASSYGPNYGQYF
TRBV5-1 CASSSGLAGGPTVETQYF
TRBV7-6 CASSPITSPQYF
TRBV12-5 CASGLPRQGPNSPLHF
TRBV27 CASSLRKGRGDGYTF
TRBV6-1 CASRAGGGRAGEQYF
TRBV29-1 CSVDAGLNIQYF
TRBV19 CASSIDRAGANNEQFF
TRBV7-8 CASSLGVGVIQPQHF
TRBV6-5 CASIDSSVPYEQYF
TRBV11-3 CASSPGTWDRGANVLTF
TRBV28 CASSLPPAGQGLLTGELFF
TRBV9 CASSGPDRDYGYTF
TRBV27 CASSLLSSYNSPLHF
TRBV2 CASSEDRPSNQPQHF
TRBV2 CASTLSGTGNTIYF
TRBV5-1 CASSLGDRRREQYF
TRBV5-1 CASSLGLSPGEQYF
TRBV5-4 CASSSTYEQYF
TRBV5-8 CASSYDRGRDTGELFF
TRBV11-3 CASSLDDGETQYF
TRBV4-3 CASSQDGRSLFFAGELFF
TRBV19 CASRNPAGKSANYGYTF
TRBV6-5 CASSYFGQGDTEAFF
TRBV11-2 CASSLDLLGSREQFF
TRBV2 CASREGWGQGLYGYTF
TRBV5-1 CASSPGTASLNYGYTF
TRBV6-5 CASSSMPTGPYEQYF